The next 12 T cell receptor beta chains were all read from a single sample in a study of T-cell reconstitution after alpha-beta-depleted transplantation in children. It was with unique molecular identifiers that the TCRbeta library was prepared. One entry per CDR3 protein results from TCRdb running MiXCR on the PCR reads. The table records under 850,000 distinct CDR3 sequences, under 15% of them present only once. The sample here was PBMCs, taken before TCRalphabeta/CD19-depleted stem cell transplant. These receptors all come from a girl aged 2 to 10 with congenital amegakaryocytic thrombocytopenia, due to receive a stem cell transplant.

The rearrangement links TRBV12-3 or TRBV12-4 to TRBJ2-1; 8 bases are shared with TRBD2. The V gene end was trimmed by 4 bases and the J gene end by 1 base; junction bases not matched to a gene: 12. This CDR3 contains 18 residues. CDR3 in DNA: TGTGCCAGCAGTTACCTCGATGACGGGAGGGATTCCTACAATGAGCAGTTCTTC. This sequence encodes CASSYLDDGRDSYNEQFF.

In its sample, this clonotype was seen many times. The chain is built from TRBV20-1 and TRBJ2-6; D might be TRBD1 (6 bases). Germline V CDR1 and CDR2: DFQATT, SNEGSKA (reference sequence). This CDR3 has 12 amino acids. Trimming stripped 1 base from V and 10 bases from J, with 8 bases between. In DNA form, the CDR3 reads TGCAGTGCTAGAGGGCAGGGGAACGTCCTGACTTTC. Translated, it gives CSARGQGNVLTF.

This clonotype was picked up many times. The chain employs TRBV29-1 and TRBJ2-1, with D possibly TRBD1 on 8 matching bases. Germline CDR1 and CDR2: SQVTM and ANQGSEA. This CDR3 is 16 amino acids long. Trimming took off 4 bases at V and 4 bases at J, with 20 bases between the two ends. CDR3 sequence: CSVAVDRGGFYNEQFF. The CDR3 DNA follows: TGCAGCGTTGCTGTCGACAGGGGAGGGTTTTACAATGAGCAGTTCTTC.

Ten or more counts support this clonotype. The chain combines TRBV10-3 with TRBJ2-3; TRBD2 is a possible D gene (7 bases). The CDR3 covers 13 residues. Trimming left V 8 bases short and J 2 bases short, with 11 bases between. In germline, CDR1 is ENHRY, CDR2 SYGVKD. For the CDR3, the DNA is TGTGCCATCGGGGGGGGCTCCACAGATACGCAGTATTTT. It yields the protein CAIGGGSTDTQYF.

There are many counts of this clonotype. This chain joins TRBV20-1 and TRBJ2-3; TRBD1 matches 8 bases. The V and J ends lost 0 bases and 5 bases, in that order; junction bases with no gene match: 10. The CDR3 is 16 residues long. Per the germline V gene, CDR1 is DFQATT and CDR2 is SNEGSKA (reference sequence). CDR3 loop: CSARDEGTGRIDTQYF. Here the CDR3 DNA reads TGCAGTGCTAGAGACGAGGGGACAGGACGGATAGATACGCAGTATTTT.

This clonotype was counted at least ten times. This CDR3 is CASSVRQSNEKLFF. CDR3 nucleotides: TGTGCCAGCAGTGTGAGACAGTCAAATGAAAAACTGTTTTTT. This chain joins TRBV7-2 and TRBJ1-4; weak D call: TRBD1 (5 bases). Germline CDR1 reads SGHTA; CDR2 reads FQGNSA. The length of the CDR3 is 14 residues. With 6 bases removed from V and 5 bases from J, the gap between germline ends came to 13 bases.

J is TRBJ2-7 and V is TRBV27; a weak D match, TRBD2 (6 bases). CDR3 size: 16 residues. Germline CDR1 MNHEY, CDR2 SMNVEV (reference sequence). V lost 3 bases and J 3 bases, leaving 18 bases between the germline ends. The CDR3 region has the DNA TGTGCCAGCAGTTTCTTGGGGCCGGGACTCTACTACGAGCAGTACTTC. It codes for CASSFLGPGLYYEQYF.

This clonotype was counted at least ten times. The CDR3 protein is CSAAGQGQRPQHF. CDR3 nucleotides: TGCAGTGCTGCCGGACAGGGGCAGCGGCCCCAGCATTTT. The V gene is TRBV20-1, the J gene TRBJ1-5, with 9 bases that match TRBD1. The germline gives CDR1 DFQATT, CDR2 SNEGSKA (reference sequence). Trimming took 5 bases from V and 9 from J; bases not matched to a gene: 8. The CDR3 runs 13 residues.

The chain carries TRBV15 and TRBJ2-3; D unclear. CDR3 size: 14 residues. The V gene lost 0 bases and the J gene lost 3 bases, with 7 bases spanning the gap. From germline, CDR1 is LNHNV and CDR2 YYDKDF (reference sequence). In nucleotides, the CDR3 is TGTGCCACCAGCAGAGATATGGGAACAGATACGCAGTATTTT. Protein product: CATSRDMGTDTQYF.

This clonotype was seen ten or more times. The chain recombines TRBV12-3 or TRBV12-4 with TRBJ2-5; 11 bases match TRBD1. V trimming: 6 bases; J trimming: 4 bases; junction bases outside the gene matches: 7. This CDR3 has 15 residues. CDR3 in amino acids: CASRPTGQGVETQYF. Here the CDR3 DNA reads TGTGCCAGCAGACCCACGGGACAGGGGGTAGAGACCCAGTACTTC.

This clonotype was counted ten times or more. This chain connects TRBV6-6 to TRBJ2-3, with 7 nucleotides matching TRBD1. After removal of 10 bases from V and 8 bases from J, the junction contained 12 bases not matched to a gene. The length of the CDR3 is 13 residues. In germline, CDR1 is MNHNY, CDR2 SVGAGI (reference sequence). The CDR3 bases are TGTGCCAACTCCGGGACAGAATTAGGTACGCAGTATTTT. This gives the protein CANSGTELGTQYF.

This clonotype appeared many times. The chain employs TRBV12-3 or TRBV12-4 and TRBJ1-4; maybe TRBD1 (5 bases). The CDR3 loop spans 16 amino acids. V was clipped by 7 bases and J by 4 bases, with 19 bases between them. In DNA, the CDR3 is TGTGCCAGCACCTTAAGAGGGTCCGGGGGTAATGAAAAACTGTTTTTT. Translation gives CASTLRGSGGNEKLFF.